The present TCR beta chain was sequenced within a study of blood T cell repertoires in COVID-19. The wider study: COVID-19 samples, acute and convalescent, were from the United States, Italy and Spain.

Recruitment covered about two dozen US areas and drew participants whose ages spanned roughly 18 to 90 years. Cohort assignment relied on participant-reported clinical history. In the authors' methods: Researchers report that nucleated cell counts were estimated from reference gene primer amplification. Assay used: immunoSEQ multiplex PCR; TCRdb lists only in-frame clones, some missing. Clone size and V and J calls were adopted from that table, with D and trimming inferred from the DNA. The data hold roughly 250,000 clones, with 80% to 90% observed a single time. The receptor was derived from a woman between 18 and 29 years old who had recovered from COVID-19. The specimen sequenced was PBMCs or T cells enriched from blood (not recorded which).

The CDR3 DNA is TGTGCCAGCAGTCCAGGGTTTAGCACTGAAGCTTTCTTT. Its protein is CASSPGFSTEAFF. This chain links TRBV12-3 or TRBV12-4 with TRBJ1-1, with D perhaps TRBD1 (5 bases). This CDR3 contains 13 residues. V lost 5 bases to trimming and J lost 4 bases, with 11 bases between them.